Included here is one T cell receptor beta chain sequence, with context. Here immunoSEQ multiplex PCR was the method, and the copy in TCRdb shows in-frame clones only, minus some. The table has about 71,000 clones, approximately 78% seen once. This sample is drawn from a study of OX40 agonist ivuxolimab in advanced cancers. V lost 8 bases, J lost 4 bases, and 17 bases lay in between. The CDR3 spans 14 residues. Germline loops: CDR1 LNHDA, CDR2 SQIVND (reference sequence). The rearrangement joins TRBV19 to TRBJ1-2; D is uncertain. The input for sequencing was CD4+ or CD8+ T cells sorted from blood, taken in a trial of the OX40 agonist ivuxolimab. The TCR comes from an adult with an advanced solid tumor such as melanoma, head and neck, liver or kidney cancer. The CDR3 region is CASQSGSWAYGYTF. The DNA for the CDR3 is TGTGCCAGTCAATCGGGGTCGTGGGCCTATGGCTACACCTTC.